This T cell receptor beta chain was sequenced during a study of blood T cell repertoires in COVID-19. The CDR3 is 11 amino acids. Germline V lookup: CDR1 DFQATT, CDR2 SNEGSKA (reference sequence). Using immunoSEQ multiplex PCR, the repertoire was profiled, and TCRdb retains in-frame clones only, with some absent. This sample has approximately 400,000 clones, with around four fifths found just once. This clonotype originated in a woman aged 45-59 years who had recovered from COVID-19. Sequenced sample: PBMCs or T cells enriched from blood (not recorded which). The rearrangement uses TRBV20-1 and TRBJ2-7; D might be TRBD2 (6 bases). The CDR3 nucleotides read TGCAAACTAGCATTGGGCTACGAGCAGTACTTC. It encodes CKLALGYEQYF.